This T cell receptor beta chain was sequenced during a study of identical twins. Donors were all healthy Caucasians. Using its own MiXCR run on the 5' RACE reads, TCRdb lists one record per CDR3 protein. The sample records 500,000 to 650,000 distinct CDR3 sequences, 7.1% being singletons. At least ten counts were recorded for this clonotype. The germline V gene has CDR1 MNHEY and CDR2 SVGAGI. The CDR3 extends over 18 amino acids. Trimming removed 0 bases at V and 8 bases at J, with 23 bases between. The sample also formed part of further work on yellow fever vaccine responses in identical twins.

The sample comprised PBMCs. The V and J genes are TRBV6-5 and TRBJ2-1; D remains ambiguous. The sequence was obtained from a woman between 18 and 29 years old in good health. CDR3 protein: CASSYSSPSRVLSYEQFF. In DNA form, the CDR3 reads TGTGCCAGCAGTTACTCTTCCCCCAGTAGGGTGCTATCTTATGAGCAGTTCTTC.